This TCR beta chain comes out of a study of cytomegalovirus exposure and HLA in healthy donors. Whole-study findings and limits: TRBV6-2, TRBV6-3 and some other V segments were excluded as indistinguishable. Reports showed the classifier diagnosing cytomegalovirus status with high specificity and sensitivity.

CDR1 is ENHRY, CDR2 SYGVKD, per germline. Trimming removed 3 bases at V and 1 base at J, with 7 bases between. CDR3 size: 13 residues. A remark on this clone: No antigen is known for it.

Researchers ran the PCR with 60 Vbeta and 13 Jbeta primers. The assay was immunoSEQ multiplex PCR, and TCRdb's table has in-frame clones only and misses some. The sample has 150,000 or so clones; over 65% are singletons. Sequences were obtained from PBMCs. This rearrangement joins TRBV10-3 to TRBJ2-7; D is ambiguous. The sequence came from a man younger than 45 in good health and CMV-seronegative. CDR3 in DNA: TGTGCCATCAGTGACACTGATTCCTACGAGCAGTACTTC. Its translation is CAISDTDSYEQYF.